These T cell receptor beta chains were read from a single sample in a study of blood T cell repertoires in COVID-19. TCRdb keeps only in-frame clones here, not all; method: immunoSEQ multiplex PCR. This sample has fewer than 250,000 clones, with 83% found just once. Source material: PBMCs or T cells enriched from blood (not recorded which). The receptors originated from a middle-aged woman who had been exposed to COVID-19. The conserved cysteine and the conserved F or W are not part of the CDR3 here. D genes are given only for firm matches. Clone size appears in some rows only: once, few, many, or a class for an expanded clone.

TRBV3-1/TRBV3-2 TRBD1 NA ASSLKEDRLDYNSPLH
TRBV29-1 NA NA SVCGKNTEAF
TRBV12-3/TRBV12-4 NA NA ASSLTYNEQF
TRBV5-1 NA NA ASSSTAYEQY
TRBV19 NA once ASIAGSSGNTIY
TRBV6-5 NA NA ASSYSGGSEQF
TRBV5-1 NA NA ASSFSLSGTREKLF
TRBV13 TRBD1 NA ASSVDRVQIEAF
TRBV7-2 NA NA ASSPSGGVNTGELF
TRBV19 TRBD1 NA ASSVGTGDYGYT
TRBV2 NA few ASSGERSSNYGYT
TRBV2 NA NA ASTWDTGSPLH
TRBV7-3 NA NA ASSFSGFYNEQF
TRBV27 NA NA ASSGTYQETQY
TRBV7-3 TRBD2 NA ASSLTWMAGETQY
TRBV3-1/TRBV3-2 NA NA ASSQLVRGKGYGYT
TRBV13 NA NA ASSLRGQPQH
TRBV28 NA NA ASSRGDNNEQF
TRBV12-5 NA NA ASGLGHLNTEAF
TRBV18 TRBD2 NA ASSLGLGAETQY
TRBV7-2 NA NA ASSLQGANSPLH
TRBV19 TRBD1 NA ASSIGNRGAWEQF
TRBV28 TRBD1 NA ASSFRGRGPAGANVLT
TRBV11-3 NA once ASSLEGGNTEAF
TRBV30 NA NA AWSVGLRGGRPEAF
TRBV7-3 TRBD1 NA ASSLRTGSTEAF
TRBV10-3 TRBD2 NA ATGSRLAGPSYNEQF
TRBV5-4 TRBD2 NA ASSLGRSGGDYEQY
TRBV19 TRBD2 few ASSNTGLAGYNEQF
TRBV13 NA NA ASIKNSINYGYT
TRBV6-5 NA once ASRGGIATNEKLF
TRBV9 NA NA ASSPRVETNEKLF
TRBV19 TRBD1 NA ASSTLGQGTEVEQY
TRBV5-1 NA NA ASSSTYEQY
TRBV5-4 TRBD1 NA ASSRGQGAEAF
TRBV19 NA NA ASSMGRGGYGNTEAF
TRBV5-4 NA NA ASSPPGFGNTEAF
TRBV5-1 TRBD2 NA ASSPTGGSVGTDTQY
TRBV2 NA few ASSLNIGAIEPQH
TRBV6-5 NA NA ASSYSVEGTGELF
TRBV5-4 NA NA ASSLAGLGSSYNEQF
TRBV2 NA NA ASQARASPLH
TRBV7-9 NA NA ASSLGPPGNQPQH
TRBV18 NA NA ASSPRGGLSYEQY
TRBV5-5 NA NA ASSLVTDYNEQF
TRBV11-2 NA NA ASSTRLSSYNEQF
TRBV7-9 TRBD1 NA ASSIKGQGHDEQF
TRBV7-6 NA NA ASSSLGSTDTQY
TRBV2 NA NA ASSGEGGNQPQH